This T cell receptor beta chain came from a study of shared clonotypes between healthy human individuals. Germline CDR1 and CDR2: SGHRS and YFSETQ. The CDR3 is made up of 16 amino acids. Between the trimmed V and J ends, which lost 0 bases and 5 bases, there was a span of 15 bases. The table came from immunoSEQ multiplex PCR; TCRdb's copy has only in-frame clones and leaves some out. This table has more than 400,000 clones, around 95% appearing once. General observations from the study: Rarefaction gave evidence that sorted-subset sequencing remained incomplete despite large depth.

Points on this clone: Its antigen is unidentified.

This TCR was sampled from a woman aged 30 to 39 in good health. Source material: naive CD4+ T cells sorted from blood. Indicated subset: CD45RA+ positively selected. V is TRBV5-1 and J is TRBJ1-5; D call uncertain. CDR3 in amino acids: CASSLVGGDTDQPQHF. In DNA, the CDR3 is TGCGCCAGCAGCTTGGTAGGCGGGGATACCGATCAGCCCCAGCATTTT.